The T cell receptor beta chain under discussion was sequenced for a study of regulatory T cells in long-lasting Graves disease. This clonotype was found many times. Time point of the sample: newly diagnosed GD, antithyroid drugs for less than 3 months. TCR sequences were obtained from RNA taken from PBMCs. iRepertoire HTBI primers and Arm-PCR of CDR3 regions built TCR beta libraries. MiXCR was run by TCRdb on the multiplex PCR reads, yielding one entry per CDR3 protein. The sample has a few hundred thousand distinct CDR3 sequences; roughly 20% are singletons. These data were also reused for a study on T cells in Graves' hyperthyroidism and ophthalmopathy.

This sequence was found in a woman aged 25 to 45 with Graves disease. The sample in question was peripheral blood mononuclear cells (PBMCs), obtained at new diagnosis, from a patient treated with antithyroid drugs.

This chain's CDR3 is CARSRGGHNSPLHF. As DNA, the CDR3 is TGTGCCAGGTCCCGGGGCGGCCATAATTCACCCCTCCACTTT. The chain has TRBV2 and TRBJ1-6; tentative D call: TRBD1 (5 bases). Trimming took off 9 bases at V and 5 bases at J, with 14 bases between the two ends. This CDR3 spans 14 amino acids. Germline lookup yields CDR1 SNHLY and CDR2 FYNNEI. The whole variable domain, filled in from reference TRBV2 and TRBJ1-6, reads EPEVTQTPSHQVTQMGQEVILRCVPISNHLYFYWYRQILGQKVEFLVSFYNNEISEKSEIFDDQFSVERPDGSNFTLKIRSTKLEDSAMYFCARSRGGHNSPLHFGNGTRLTVT.